A single sample gave rise to the 20 T cell receptor beta chains below, sequenced in a study of blood T cell repertoires in COVID-19 (dated by TCRdb to about 2020). Library construction relied on the immunoSEQ multiplex PCR assay. TCRdb's version of the immuneACCESS table is confined to in-frame rearrangements and falls short of the full clone set. An unresolved V gene accounts for under half of the shortfall where checked; the remainder is of unknown origin. Counted in this sample were approximately 430,000 clones; around 86% of them appeared once. The ten top clones hold under 1.5% of the sample. The sample taken for sequencing was peripheral blood. The receptors were sampled from a woman aged 30 to 39 with active or convalescent COVID-19.

The chain employs TRBV4-1 and TRBJ2-1; D may be TRBD1 (6 bases). CDR3 length equals 15 residues. The ends were cut back, 5 bases at V and 5 bases at J, with 16 bases in the middle. The germline V gene has CDR1 MGHRA and CDR2 YSYEKL. CDR3 in amino acids: CASSSRTVTNNEQFF. CDR3 sequence (DNA): TGCGCCAGCAGCTCTCGGACAGTGACAAACAATGAGCAGTTCTTC.

This chain joins TRBV4-1 and TRBJ2-7; 9 bases align to TRBD1. V shed 6 bases, J shed 3 bases, and the junction held 9 bases outside the gene matches. The CDR3 spans 15 residues. Germline CDR1 reads MGHRA; CDR2 reads YSYEKL. In DNA, the CDR3 is TGCGCCAGCAGACGGGTGGGACAGGGACACTACGAGCAGTACTTC. Encoded protein: CASRRVGQGHYEQYF.

V is TRBV24-1 and J is TRBJ1-4; perhaps TRBD1 as D (6 bases). V lost 2 bases and J 0 bases, leaving 15 bases between the germline ends. Germline CDR1 reads KGHDR; CDR2 reads SFDVKD. This CDR3 has 18 residues. CDR3 protein: CATSDSNLDSATNEKLFF. The DNA for the CDR3 is TGTGCCACCAGTGATTCCAACCTGGACAGTGCAACTAATGAAAAACTGTTTTTT.

V usage is TRBV28 and J usage is TRBJ1-2; D remains ambiguous. This CDR3 is built from 16 residues. The germline gives CDR1 MDHEN, CDR2 SYDVKM. V was cut by 6 bases and J by 4 bases, with 21 bases left in between. The CDR3 loop reads CASSALDLGGAYGYTF. CDR3 DNA sequence: TGTGCCAGCAGCGCTCTGGACCTCGGAGGAGCCTATGGCTACACCTTC.

CDR3 sequence reads: CASSIGDTLLLGNEQFF. The CDR3 DNA sequence: TGTGCCAGTAGTATAGGGGACACACTCCTCTTGGGCAATGAGCAGTTCTTC. This chain links TRBV19 with TRBJ2-1, with a tentative D call TRBD1 (6 bases). V was cut by 1 base and J by 6 bases, with 19 bases left in between. Germline V gives CDR1 LNHDA, CDR2 SQIVND (reference sequence). The CDR3 runs to 17 residues. The complete variable domain, with remaining parts taken from reference TRBV19 and TRBJ2-1, reads DGGITQSPKYLFRKEGQNVTLSCEQNLNHDAMYWYRQDPGQGLRLIYYSQIVNDFQKGDIAEGYSVSREKKESFPLTVTSAQKNPTAFYLCASSIGDTLLLGNEQFFGPGTRLTVL.

The genes are TRBV19 and TRBJ2-7, with D perhaps TRBD1 (5 bases). The CDR3 spans 13 residues. Looked up from germline, CDR1 is LNHDA and CDR2 is SQIVND (reference sequence). The V end was cut by 11 bases, the J end by 0 bases, with 14 bases between. In DNA form, the CDR3 reads TGTGCCTCAAAGGGGTTAAGCTCCTACGAGCAGTACTTC. Translating gives CASKGLSSYEQYF.

V usage is TRBV6-5 and J usage is TRBJ1-4, with 8 bases aligning to TRBD1. This CDR3 contains 14 residues. CDR1 and CDR2 (germline): MNHEY, SVGAGI. With V trimmed by 3 bases and J by 7 bases, 4 bases remained unmatched. This CDR3 is CASSYRTGGEKLFF. For the CDR3, the DNA is TGTGCCAGCAGTTATCGCACAGGGGGTGAAAAACTGTTTTTT.

The V gene is TRBV23-1, the J gene TRBJ1-1; possibly TRBD1 for D (6 bases). TRBV23-1 is an ORF for which the function is uncertain. Trimming stripped 2 bases from V and 0 bases from J, with 13 bases between. The CDR3 loop spans 16 amino acids. The CDR3 DNA sequence: TGCGCCAGCAGTCAACGTACAGGGAGCATGAACACTGAAGCTTTCTTT. The encoded protein is CASSQRTGSMNTEAFF.

This chain connects TRBV3-1 (or the pseudogene TRBV3-2) to TRBJ2-6, with TRBD1 matching over 9 bases. After removal of 3 bases from V and 0 bases from J, the junction contained 6 bases not matched to a gene. In germline, CDR1 is LGHDT, CDR2 YNNKEL (reference sequence). This CDR3 region has 18 residues. The CDR3 coding sequence is TGTGCCAGCAGCCATAGGACAGGGGCGATCTCTGGGGCCAACGTCCTGACTTTC. Residues: CASSHRTGAISGANVLTF.

The V and J genes are TRBV7-8 and TRBJ2-1, with 9 bases that match TRBD1. Germline V lookup: CDR1 SGHVS, CDR2 FQNEAQ. The J segment lost 2 bases and the V segment lost 4 bases, leaving 3 bases of the junction unmatched. This CDR3 comprises 15 residues. The CDR3 protein is CASSWDRDPYNEQFF. The CDR3 DNA follows: TGTGCCAGCAGCTGGGACAGGGACCCCTACAATGAGCAGTTCTTC.

The CDR3 sequence: CASSPPRGGLETQYF. Here the CDR3 DNA reads TGCGCCAGCAGCCCACCCAGAGGAGGACTGGAGACCCAGTACTTC. The chain recombines TRBV4-1 with TRBJ2-5; TRBD2 might be the D (5 bases). Germline V gives CDR1 MGHRA, CDR2 YSYEKL. This CDR3 spans 15 amino acids. The V end lost 4 bases, the J end lost 5 bases, and 17 bases lay between the germline ends.

The rearrangement joins TRBV6-5 to TRBJ2-3; tentatively, D is TRBD2 (6 bases). The CDR3 totals 14 residues. Germline V lookup: CDR1 MNHEY, CDR2 SVGAGI. The V end lost 0 bases, the J end lost 7 bases, and 11 bases lay between the germline ends. In nucleotides, the CDR3 is TGTGCCAGCAGTTACTCGCGGGACTCGAATACGCAGTATTTT. Amino acid sequence: CASSYSRDSNTQYF.

This clone was recorded a few times. The chain links TRBV10-2 to TRBJ1-4, with 8 bases lining up with TRBD1. Trimming took 6 bases from V and 4 from J; bases not matched to a gene: 4. This CDR3 comprises 14 residues. Germline V lookup: CDR1 WSHSY, CDR2 SAAADI. CDR3 nucleotide sequence: TGCGCCAGCAGAGGACAGGGTGGTAATGAAAAACTGTTTTTT. This codes for CASRGQGGNEKLFF.

The chain has TRBV7-9 and TRBJ1-1; D remains unclear. CDR3 length: 11 amino acids. Germline lookup yields CDR1 SEHNR and CDR2 FQNEAQ (reference sequence). Trimming took off 6 bases at V and 6 bases at J, with 8 bases between the two ends. In DNA, the CDR3 is TGTGCCAGCAGTGGAAGCGCTGAAGCTTTCTTT. This translates into CASSGSAEAFF.

The chain links TRBV2 to TRBJ1-4, with TRBD1 identical over 7 bases. Germline V lookup: CDR1 SNHLY, CDR2 FYNNEI. V gave up 7 bases and J gave up 3 bases; unmatched junction bases: 14. CDR3 size: 17 residues. The CDR3 reads CASNRGASGPANEKLFF. The DNA for the CDR3 is TGTGCCAGCAACAGGGGCGCAAGTGGTCCGGCTAATGAAAAACTGTTTTTT.

V is TRBV6-1 and J is TRBJ1-5, with TRBD1 as a possible D gene (5 bases). CDR3 length: 17 amino acids. Trimming stripped 4 bases from V and 5 bases from J, with 21 bases between. CDR1 and CDR2 from the germline V gene are MNHNS and SASEGT. In nucleotides, the CDR3 is TGTGCCAGCAGTGGACCTCTGACGGGAGAGGGGTATCAGCCCCAGCATTTT. This codes for CASSGPLTGEGYQPQHF.

CDR3 in DNA: TGTGCCAGCAGTGGGAGCCCCTACGAGCAGTACTTC. It yields the protein CASSGSPYEQYF. The chain joins TRBV12-3 or TRBV12-4 to TRBJ2-7, with D tentatively TRBD2 (5 bases). Deletions cut 5 bases from V and 2 bases from J, with 7 bases between. The CDR3 sequence is 12 residues long.

The gene calls are TRBV11-2 and TRBJ2-7, with D perhaps matching TRBD2 (5 bases). V was trimmed by 1 base and J by 2 bases, leaving 6 bases between them. The CDR3 consists of 13 residues. Germline-derived CDR1 and CDR2 are SGHAT and FQNNGV. This CDR3 is CASSLGGTYEQYF. CDR3 sequence (DNA): TGTGCCAGCAGCTTAGGAGGGACCTACGAGCAGTACTTC.

In nucleotides, the CDR3 is TGTGCCAGCAGCTTAGCGGTTATCACAGACTCTGGAAACACCATATATTTT. It specifies CASSLAVITDSGNTIYF. The chain links TRBV7-2 to TRBJ1-3; D uncertain. The CDR3 has 17 amino acids. Germline CDR1 reads SGHTA; CDR2 reads FQGNSA. The ends were cut back, 0 bases at V and 0 bases at J, with 12 bases in the middle.

The rearrangement uses TRBV5-4 and TRBJ2-3; 9 bases match TRBD2. The junction had 4 bases not matched to a gene; V was cut back by 4 bases and J by 1 base. CDR3 length: 15 amino acids. Germline CDR1 reads SGHNT; CDR2 reads YYREEE (reference sequence). The CDR3 spells CASSPTSGRTDTQYF. The DNA of the CDR3 is TGTGCCAGCAGCCCGACTAGCGGACGCACAGATACGCAGTATTTT.